This TCR beta chain was sequenced during a study of post-analysis software for immune sequencing data. There are 17 residues in the CDR3. V shed 3 bases, J shed 6 bases, and the junction held 11 bases outside the gene matches. Per germline, CDR1 SGHKS and CDR2 YYEKEE (reference sequence). Every TCR beta cDNA library bore unique molecular identifiers. TCRdb analysed the PCR reads with MiXCR anew, one entry per CDR3 protein. The sample carries some 160,000 distinct CDR3 sequences, 36% recorded once. This clonotype was detected only once. The chain links TRBV5-5 to TRBJ2-1; 11 bases agree with TRBD2. The specimen was blood, collected after autologous hematopoietic stem cell transplantation. This TCR was recovered from a girl between 5 and 17 years old with multiple sclerosis. CDR3 amino acids: CASSSLTSGIGGNEQFF. The CDR3 DNA sequence: TGTGCCAGCAGCTCCCTGACTAGCGGGATAGGAGGCAATGAGCAGTTCTTC.